These T cell receptor beta chains were read from a single sample in a study of liver allograft versus peripheral blood T cells. Via MiXCR, TCRdb re-called the reads, giving one row per CDR3 protein. Of a few thousand distinct CDR3 sequences in the sample, around a sixth are singletons; the top ten hold 50% to 60%. The receptors shown here come from a human patient who had a liver transplant. Some T cells may trace back to the graft donor. The CDR3 runs from the conserved cysteine through the conserved F or W. The order of the fields is D gene, V gene, J gene, clone size, CDR3 DNA, CDR3 protein. D genes are given only for firm matches. Clone sizes are given selectively: once, few, many, or a class where the clone is expanded.

-,TRBV11-3,TRBJ2-2,many,TGTGCCAGCAGCTCGGGACCCCAGTCTGGGGAGCTGTTTTTT,CASSSGPQSGELFF
TRBD2,TRBV28,TRBJ2-7,-,TGTGCCAGCAGTTTGATGCGGGAGGGCCCTCGGGAGCAGTACTTC,CASSLMREGPREQYF
TRBD2,TRBV20-1,TRBJ2-1,-,TGCAGTGCTAGAGTGGGGCTAGCGGGAGGGCCATCCTACAATGAGCAGTTCTTC,CSARVGLAGGPSYNEQFF
TRBD1,TRBV28,TRBJ1-3,-,TGTGCCAGCAGCCCCGGGACAGGGGGCGCGAACACCATATATTTT,CASSPGTGGANTIYF
TRBD2,TRBV27,TRBJ2-7,few,TGTGCCAGCAGTTTAGGCCCAGCGGGAAACGAGCAGTACTTC,CASSLGPAGNEQYF
TRBD1,TRBV27,TRBJ2-5,-,TGTGCCAGCAGTTTATCGTCCACGACAGGGGTAGAGACCCAGTACTTC,CASSLSSTTGVETQYF
-,TRBV7-9,TRBJ1-5,-,TGTGCCAGCAGCCCCGACGGCGACTTTGAAAAGCAGCCCCAGCATTTT,CASSPDGDFEKQPQHF
TRBD1,TRBV27,TRBJ2-7,many,TGTGCCAGCAGTTTATATCCCCCGACAGGGAACGGGAACGAGCAGTACTTC,CASSLYPPTGNGNEQYF
-,TRBV27,TRBJ2-3,medium-sized,TGTGCCAGCACCCAGGGGAATAGCGGGCTATATACGCAGTATTTT,CASTQGNSGLYTQYF
-,TRBV6-5,TRBJ1-1,many,TGTGCCAGCAGTTTTAAGGGCCTGAACACTGAAGCTTTCTTT,CASSFKGLNTEAFF
TRBD2,TRBV12-3/TRBV12-4,TRBJ2-5,-,TGTGCCAGCAGTACTCCTAGCGGATCTTATCGGGAGACCCAGTACTTC,CASSTPSGSYRETQYF
-,TRBV30,TRBJ1-2,many,TGTGCCTGGAGCGATGGGGTAGCTAACTATGGCTACACCTTC,CAWSDGVANYGYTF
-,TRBV20-1,TRBJ2-5,few,TGCAGTGCTAGCATTGTATTTGGGGCCGCAGAGACCCAGTACTTC,CSASIVFGAAETQYF
TRBD2,TRBV20-1,TRBJ2-5,-,TGCAGTGCTTTGGGCGGGAGTGGGGCAGAGACCCAGTACTTC,CSALGGSGAETQYF
TRBD1,TRBV27,TRBJ1-1,many,TGTGCCAGCAGTCAGACAGGGGGCTACACTGAAGCTTTCTTT,CASSQTGGYTEAFF
TRBD2,TRBV20-1,TRBJ2-5,many,TGCAGTGCACCTAGGCTAGCGGGGGAAGAGACCCAGTACTTC,CSAPRLAGEETQYF
-,TRBV28,TRBJ1-5,few,TGTGCCAGCAGTTTGGGGGGCGGCGATCAGCCCCAGCATTTT,CASSLGGGDQPQHF
-,TRBV5-6,TRBJ2-7,medium-sized,TGTGCCAGCAGCTTGGCCAATGGGGGGCTGGATTACGAGCAGTACTTC,CASSLANGGLDYEQYF
TRBD1,TRBV19,TRBJ2-1,medium-sized,TGTGCCAGTAGCGGACAGGGGGCCTACAATGAGCAGTTCTTC,CASSGQGAYNEQFF
-,TRBV20-1,TRBJ1-5,-,TGCAGTGCTAGACCTGCGGGGGAGGGCAATCAGCCCCAGCATTTT,CSARPAGEGNQPQHF
-,TRBV20-1,TRBJ1-2,-,TGCAGTGCTAGACATTCCGCGGGAGCTAACTATGGCTACACCTTC,CSARHSAGANYGYTF
TRBD1,TRBV12-3/TRBV12-4,TRBJ1-2,few,TGTGCCAGCAGTCTCGGGACAGGGTATAACTATGGCTACACCTTC,CASSLGTGYNYGYTF
-,TRBV6-2/TRBV6-3,TRBJ2-2,medium-sized,TGTGCCAGCAGCCCCGACACGGCCGGGGAGCTGTTTTTT,CASSPDTAGELFF
-,TRBV13,TRBJ2-2,medium-sized,TGTGCCAGCAGCTTAGGGGAGTCCGACACCGGGGAGCTGTTTTTT,CASSLGESDTGELFF
-,TRBV6-5,TRBJ2-2,medium-sized,TGTGCCAGCAGTTACTCGGCAGAGCCGAACACCGGGGAGCTGTTTTTT,CASSYSAEPNTGELFF
TRBD2,TRBV13,TRBJ2-1,-,TGTGCCAGCAGCTTAGAAGCGGGGGCACGCAATGAGCAGTTCTTC,CASSLEAGARNEQFF
-,TRBV6-1,TRBJ1-1,medium-sized,TGTGCCAGCAGTGAGCGACCTAGTTCGAACACTGAAGCTTTCTTT,CASSERPSSNTEAFF
-,TRBV6-5,TRBJ1-3,-,TGTGCCAGCAGTTCAGGAGGGAGCTCTGGAAACACCATATATTTT,CASSSGGSSGNTIYF
-,TRBV6-2/TRBV6-3,TRBJ1-2,medium-sized,TGTGCCAGCAGTTACGAGCAGAATGGCTACACCTTC,CASSYEQNGYTF
-,TRBV29-1,TRBJ2-1,medium-sized,TGCAGCGTTGAAGATCGGAGGGAGTGGGAGTTCTTC,CSVEDRREWEFF
TRBD2,TRBV10-3,TRBJ2-3,medium-sized,TGTGCCATCAGTGAGTCCCGGGGGGGAACAGATACGCAGTATTTT,CAISESRGGTDTQYF
-,TRBV10-3,TRBJ1-6,medium-sized,TGTGCCATCAGTGAGGGTAATTCACCCCTCCACTTT,CAISEGNSPLHF
-,TRBV19,TRBJ2-1,many,TGTGCCAGTACTCGGGAGTGGGACAATGAGCAGTTCTTC,CASTREWDNEQFF
-,TRBV27,TRBJ1-5,-,TGTGCCAGCAGTTCCTTGAGCAATCAGCCCCAGCATTTT,CASSSLSNQPQHF
-,TRBV12-3/TRBV12-4,TRBJ2-5,few,TGTGCCAGCAGTCGGGCTGAAGAGAGAGAGACCCAGTACTTC,CASSRAEERETQYF
-,TRBV12-3/TRBV12-4,TRBJ1-1,few,TGTGCCAGCAGTATCGGGGGCCCGATGAACACTGAAGCTTTCTTT,CASSIGGPMNTEAFF
-,TRBV5-4,TRBJ2-7,few,TGTGCCAGCAGCTTCCCTGCGGGGCGCGAGCAGTACTTC,CASSFPAGREQYF
TRBD2,TRBV5-6,TRBJ2-1,medium-sized,TGTGCCAGCAGCCCCGAGAAGCGGGAGACCAACAATGAGCAGTTCTTC,CASSPEKRETNNEQFF
-,TRBV6-6,TRBJ1-3,few,TGTGCCAGCAGTTACTCCGCGCTCTCTGGAAACACCATATATTTT,CASSYSALSGNTIYF
TRBD1,TRBV10-3,TRBJ2-3,medium-sized,TGTGCCATCAGTGAGTCGACAGGGGTCACAGATACGCAGTATTTT,CAISESTGVTDTQYF
-,TRBV27,TRBJ2-3,many,TGTGCCAGCAGTTTTTCCCCTAGCGCAGATACGCAGTATTTT,CASSFSPSADTQYF
-,TRBV28,TRBJ2-1,once,TGTGCCAGCAGTCGGGACTCGGGGGATCGCTCCTACAATGAGCAGTTCTTC,CASSRDSGDRSYNEQFF
-,TRBV7-9,TRBJ2-7,-,TGTGCCAGCAGTTCAGGTAACGAGCAGTACTTC,CASSSGNEQYF
TRBD1,TRBV6-2/TRBV6-3,TRBJ2-1,medium-sized,TGTGCCAGCAGTTACGAGACAGGGGCCAATGAGCAGTTCTTC,CASSYETGANEQFF